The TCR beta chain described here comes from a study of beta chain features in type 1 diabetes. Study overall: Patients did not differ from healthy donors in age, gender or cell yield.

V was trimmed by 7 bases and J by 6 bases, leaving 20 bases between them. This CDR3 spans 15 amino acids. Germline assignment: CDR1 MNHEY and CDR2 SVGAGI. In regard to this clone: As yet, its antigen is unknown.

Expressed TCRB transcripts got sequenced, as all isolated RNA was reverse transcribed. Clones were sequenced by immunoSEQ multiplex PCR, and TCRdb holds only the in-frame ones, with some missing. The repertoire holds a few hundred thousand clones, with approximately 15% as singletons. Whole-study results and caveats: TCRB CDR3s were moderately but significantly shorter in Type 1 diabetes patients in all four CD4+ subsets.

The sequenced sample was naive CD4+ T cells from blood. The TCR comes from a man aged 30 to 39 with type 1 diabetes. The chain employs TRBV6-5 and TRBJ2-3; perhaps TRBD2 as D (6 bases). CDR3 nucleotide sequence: TGTGCCAGCAATTCTGCGGGATCTCTCCGGGATACGCAGTATTTT. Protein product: CASNSAGSLRDTQYF.